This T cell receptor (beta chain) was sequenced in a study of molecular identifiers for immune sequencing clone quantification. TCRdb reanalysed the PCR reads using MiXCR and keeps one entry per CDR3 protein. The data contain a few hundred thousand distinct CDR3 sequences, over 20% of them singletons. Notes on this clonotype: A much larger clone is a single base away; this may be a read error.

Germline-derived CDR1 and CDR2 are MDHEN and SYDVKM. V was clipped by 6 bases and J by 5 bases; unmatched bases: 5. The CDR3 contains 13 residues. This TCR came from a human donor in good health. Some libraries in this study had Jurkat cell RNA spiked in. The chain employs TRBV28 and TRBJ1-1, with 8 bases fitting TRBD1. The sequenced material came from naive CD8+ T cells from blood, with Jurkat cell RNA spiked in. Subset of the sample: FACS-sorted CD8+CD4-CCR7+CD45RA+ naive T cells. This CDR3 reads CASRRDRCTEAFF. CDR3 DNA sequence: TGTGCCAGCAGACGGGACAGGTGTACTGAAGCTTTCTTT.